The rows below give T cell receptor beta chains drawn from one sample of a study of post-analysis software for immune sequencing data. TCRdb used MiXCR to reprocess the PCR reads, holding one entry per CDR3 protein. The repertoire holds 450,000 to 700,000 distinct CDR3 sequences, with roughly 40% as singletons. The specimen was blood. These receptors all come from a girl aged 5-17 years with multiple sclerosis. Each CDR3 is given with its conserved first and last residue. D genes are given only for firm matches. Clone size appears in some rows only: once, few, many, or a class for an expanded clone.

size	D	V	J	CDR3	DNA
few	TRBD1	TRBV12-3/TRBV12-4	TRBJ2-1	CASSFRDRASPEQFF	TGTGCCAGCAGTTTCAGGGACAGGGCATCCCCTGAGCAGTTCTTC
.	TRBD2	TRBV6-6	TRBJ2-1	CASSDSEAGGRYNEQFF	TGTGCCAGCAGTGACTCGGAGGCGGGAGGCAGATACAATGAGCAGTTCTTC
.	TRBD2	TRBV6-5	TRBJ2-7	CASSSTSGLPYKQYF	TGTGCCAGCAGTTCGACTAGCGGGCTTCCCTACAAGCAGTACTTC
few	.	TRBV6-5	TRBJ2-7	CASKGGVAAYEQYF	TGTGCCAGCAAGGGGGGAGTCGCAGCTTACGAGCAGTACTTC
.	.	TRBV2	TRBJ2-7	CASRISGPRDEQYF	TGTGCCAGCAGGATCTCGGGCCCCAGGGACGAGCAGTACTTC
many	TRBD1	TRBV12-3/TRBV12-4	TRBJ2-5	CASSPGTEETQYF	TGTGCCAGCAGCCCCGGGACAGAAGAGACCCAGTACTTC
few	.	TRBV6-1	TRBJ2-6	CASLDGGRPSGANVLTF	TGTGCCAGCCTCGATGGGGGACGGCCCTCTGGGGCCAACGTCCTGACTTTC
.	.	TRBV12-3/TRBV12-4	TRBJ2-2	CASTSRPTSRRTGELFF	TGTGCCAGCACGAGTCGGCCGACTAGTAGGCGGACCGGGGAGCTGTTTTTT
few	.	TRBV20-1	TRBJ2-5	CSALYKGKETQYF	TGCAGTGCCCTTTACAAGGGGAAGGAGACCCAGTACTTC
.	TRBD1	TRBV5-1	TRBJ1-2	CASSWNPGTGDGHTF	TGCGCCAGCAGCTGGAACCCCGGGACAGGGGACGGCCACACCTTC
.	TRBD1	TRBV10-3	TRBJ2-7	CAISEPSGTGSYEQYF	TGTGCCATCAGTGAACCATCCGGGACAGGCTCCTACGAGCAGTACTTC
.	TRBD2	TRBV7-2	TRBJ2-7	CASSPSSGRSYEQYF	TGTGCCAGCAGCCCCTCTAGCGGGAGATCCTACGAGCAGTACTTC
.	TRBD1	TRBV7-6	TRBJ1-2	CASSLEGTGGYGYTF	TGTGCCAGCAGCTTAGAAGGGACAGGGGGCTATGGCTACACCTTC
few	.	TRBV7-9	TRBJ2-1	CASSPHRGRYNEQFF	TGTGCCAGCAGCCCCCACCGGGGGAGGTACAATGAGCAGTTCTTC
.	TRBD1	TRBV6-2/TRBV6-3	TRBJ2-7	CASSHLNPGTANYEQYF	TGTGCCAGCAGTCACTTGAACCCCGGGACAGCTAACTACGAGCAGTACTTC
.	TRBD1	TRBV29-1	TRBJ1-2	CSVEKQGQGMDGYTF	TGCAGCGTTGAAAAGCAGGGACAGGGGATGGATGGCTACACCTTC